The T cell receptor (beta chain) described here comes from a study of blood T cell repertoires in COVID-19 (dated by TCRdb to 2020 to 2021). For the wider study: Samples from collaborators originated in the United States, Italy and Spain and spanned both the acute and convalescent phases of COVID-19. HLA class I and class II types, where available, came from metadata supplied by the sample provider rather than from assay-based typing. The material from the prospective study consisted of cDNA or gDNA derived from T cells, B-cell-depleted T cells, or PBMCs. The repertoires were released in a freely available public database intended as a resource for research on the immune response to SARS-CoV-2. Samples came from the ongoing ImmuneRACE study (first 160 participants) plus 1,254 subjects from 6 global collaborators. The sample metadata nearly always contained a de-identified subject ID, COVID-19 status, age in years and sex. The dataset comprised deeply sampled blood TCRbeta repertoires from subjects exposed to, actively infected with, or recovered from COVID-19.

Another Seattle source contributed samples from volunteer blood donors who had recovered from COVID-19. Each collaborating institution followed its own protocols to collect whole blood in K2EDTA tubes. Collaborator samples were shipped for TCRbeta analysis as frozen whole blood, isolated PBMCs, or DNA extracted from either sample type. TCRbeta CDR3 regions were amplified from genomic DNA using the immunoSEQ Assay, a bias-controlled multiplex PCR. On the study's bioinformatics: Within the assay, amplification of reference gene primers was used to estimate how many nucleated cells each sample contained. Sequence reads were collapsed and filtered to measure the absolute abundance of every unique TCRbeta CDR3 rearrangement. For each sample, productive Simpson clonality was calculated as the square root of Simpson's diversity index over productive rearrangements. Imported from immuneACCESS, the table was reduced by TCRdb to in-frame sequences with V and J called. These copies leave out some clones; in studies compared against another copy, an unresolved V gene accounts for under half, and the cause of the remainder is not known. Clone size and the V and J calls come from that table; the DNA yielded D and trimming. This sample lists hundreds of thousands of clones; under 95% were detected once. More than 3% of the sample goes to the ten largest clones.

Concerning this clone: It lacks a known antigen. Base qualities are missing; no much larger clone stands one base away.

The CDR3 goes from the cysteine to the phenylalanine over 15 residues. Left in the record is the CDR3 DNA by itself, 45 bases read in frame from the first base. The junction carries 13 bases between V and J, which are trimmed by 0 bases and 7 bases respectively. According to the germline V gene (reference sequence), CDR1 reads LNHNV and CDR2 reads YYDKDF. Overall study outcomes, separate from this receptor: The amount of clinical and demographic metadata varied by source and participant and was provided uncurated.

Sequenced material: peripheral blood. The clonotype originates from a woman aged 18-29 years who had recovered from COVID-19. The chain couples TRBV15 to TRBJ2-1, with TRBD1 tentatively as D gene (5 bases match). The CDR3 protein: CATSREWTIVNEQFF. In nucleotide form, the sequence is TGTGCCACCAGCAGAGAATGGACAATAGTGAATGAGCAGTTCTTC. Extended through the reference TRBV15 and TRBJ2-1 proteins, this CDR3 yields the full variable domain: DAMVIQNPRYQVTQFGKPVTLSCSQTLNHNVMYWYQQKSSQAPKLLFHYYDKDFNNEADTPDNFQSRRPNTSFCFLDIRSPGLGDTAMYLCATSREWTIVNEQFFGPGTRLTVL.